The 3 T cell receptor beta chains listed next were all sequenced from one sample in a study of blood T cell repertoires in COVID-19. Clones were read by immunoSEQ multiplex PCR, and TCRdb kept only the in-frame ones, dropping some. The table lists 30,000 to 40,000 clones, 80% to 90% of them singletons, with 5.5% in the top ten. The sample comprised peripheral blood. Receptors originate from a woman of 80 years or more with active or convalescent COVID-19.

V gene TRBV11-3 combines with J gene TRBJ2-3, with D hard to call. Trimming left V 3 bases short and J 4 bases short, with 8 bases between. Germline loops: CDR1 SGHNT, CDR2 YENEEA. The CDR3 has 13 amino acids. The CDR3 reads CASSFGRSDTQYF. Here the CDR3 DNA reads TGTGCCAGCAGCTTCGGCAGGTCAGATACGCAGTATTTT.

Of note for this clone: At one end the junction does not follow the germline gene, possibly because of a read error. The rearrangement uses TRBV5-1 and TRBJ1-5; TRBD1 might be the D (5 bases). CDR3 size: 15 residues. Germline V gives CDR1 SGHRS, CDR2 YFSETQ. The CDR3 loop is CARSLGGERGQPQHF. The DNA for the CDR3 is TGCGCCCGCAGCCTGGGGGGGGAACGGGGCCAGCCCCAGCATTTT.

The chain employs TRBV7-3 and TRBJ1-2; D not certain. The V end was cut by 5 bases, the J end by 8 bases, with 21 bases between. This CDR3 is built from 15 residues. The germline CDR1 and CDR2 sequences are SGHTA and FQGTGA. CDR3 nucleotides: TGTGCCAGCAGCCCCACCGCCGGGAGCCTCGGGGGCTACACCTTC. It codes for CASSPTAGSLGGYTF.